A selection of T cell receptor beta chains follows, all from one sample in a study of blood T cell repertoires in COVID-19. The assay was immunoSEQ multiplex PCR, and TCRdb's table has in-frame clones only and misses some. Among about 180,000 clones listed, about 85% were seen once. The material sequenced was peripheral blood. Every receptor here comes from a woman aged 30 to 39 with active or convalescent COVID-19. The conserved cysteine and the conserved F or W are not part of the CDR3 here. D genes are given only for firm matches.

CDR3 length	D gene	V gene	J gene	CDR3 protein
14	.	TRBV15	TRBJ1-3	ATRSPRGGAGNTIY
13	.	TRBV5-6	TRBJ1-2	ASSLDAGALYGYT
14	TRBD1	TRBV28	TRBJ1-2	ASSFPGGQGNYGYT
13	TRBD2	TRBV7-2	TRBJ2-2	ASKAGGAGTGELF
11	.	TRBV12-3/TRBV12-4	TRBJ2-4	ASNPGGQNIQY
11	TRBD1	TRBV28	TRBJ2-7	ASSWTGLYEQY
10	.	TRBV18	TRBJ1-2	ASSGSTYGYT
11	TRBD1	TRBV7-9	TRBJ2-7	ASSLAGQYEQY
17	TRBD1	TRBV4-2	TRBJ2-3	ASSQEGGTGGLGTDTQY
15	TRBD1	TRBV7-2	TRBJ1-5	ASSTQQGRNSNQPQH
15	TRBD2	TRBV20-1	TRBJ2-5	SASSQAGGKLQETQY
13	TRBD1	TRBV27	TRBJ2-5	ASRGEGTGRETQY
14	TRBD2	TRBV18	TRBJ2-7	ASSPRASGNSYEQY
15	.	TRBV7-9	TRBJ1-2	ASSLFSMAGSDYGYT
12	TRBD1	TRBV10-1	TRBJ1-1	ASLSTGEGTEAF
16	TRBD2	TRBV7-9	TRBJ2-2	ASSFPGLAGTGAGELF
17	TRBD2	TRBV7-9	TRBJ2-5	ASSGLGSGGPTYQETQY
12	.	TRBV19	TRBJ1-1	ASALDRVNTEAF
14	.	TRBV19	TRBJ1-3	ASSITPARAGNTIY
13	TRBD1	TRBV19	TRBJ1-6	ASTIIAQGDSPLH
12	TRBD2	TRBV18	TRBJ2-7	ASSASGEWGEQY
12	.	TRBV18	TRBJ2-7	ASSPGGSSYEQY
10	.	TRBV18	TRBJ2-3	ASSPPQNTQY
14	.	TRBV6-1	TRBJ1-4	ASSDALEYRVEKLF
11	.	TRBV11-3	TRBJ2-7	ASSLVDDGEQY
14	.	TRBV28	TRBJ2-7	ASSSPGHKNTYEQY
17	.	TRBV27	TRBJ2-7	ASRRTGNFVTSVSYEQY
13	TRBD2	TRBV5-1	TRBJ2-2	ARGVGGSNTGELF
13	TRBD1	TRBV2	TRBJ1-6	ASSPGTGRNSPLH
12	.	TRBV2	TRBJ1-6	ASSVVAGNSPLH
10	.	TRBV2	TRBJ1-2	ATRVTGYGYT
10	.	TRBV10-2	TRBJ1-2	ASIDRIDGYT
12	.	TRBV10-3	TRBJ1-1	AISGGGSDTEAF
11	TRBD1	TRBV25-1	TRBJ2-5	ASSPRGRETQY
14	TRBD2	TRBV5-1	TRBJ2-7	ASSSLPLAGADEQY
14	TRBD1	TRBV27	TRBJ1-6	ASTLQGNSYNSPLH
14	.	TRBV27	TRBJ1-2	ASSSTRRTRNYGYT
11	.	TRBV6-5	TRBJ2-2	ASSSTGTGELF
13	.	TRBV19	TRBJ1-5	ASSYRDYSNQPQH
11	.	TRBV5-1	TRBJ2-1	ASTQQGWNEQF
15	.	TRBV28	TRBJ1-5	ASIGAVYILGNQPQH
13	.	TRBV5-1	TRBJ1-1	ASSFSGAAVTEAF
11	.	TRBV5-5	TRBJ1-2	ASSSHGEWGYT
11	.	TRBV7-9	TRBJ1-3	ASSLALKNTIY
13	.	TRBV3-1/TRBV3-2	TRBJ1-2	ASTFLSPDRGGYT
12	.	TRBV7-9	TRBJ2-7	ASSLERGSYEQY
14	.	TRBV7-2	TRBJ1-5	ASSLDSTAPNQPQH
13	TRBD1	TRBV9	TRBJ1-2	ASSTRTGSNYGYT
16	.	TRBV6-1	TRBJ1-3	ASSEVGGGRYSGNTIY
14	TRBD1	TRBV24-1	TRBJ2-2	ATSDPRQGRTGELF
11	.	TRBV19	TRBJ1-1	ASLSDRHTEAF
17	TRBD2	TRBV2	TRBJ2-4	ASSGASGGRDLAKNIQY
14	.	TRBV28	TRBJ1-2	ASSPSTGPANYGYT
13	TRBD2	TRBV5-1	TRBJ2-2	ASSRLAGYTGELF
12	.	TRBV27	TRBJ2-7	ASSPPQGSYEQY
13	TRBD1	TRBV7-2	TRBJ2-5	ASRQGQGFQETQY
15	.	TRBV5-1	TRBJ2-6	ASSLAGIGSGANVLT